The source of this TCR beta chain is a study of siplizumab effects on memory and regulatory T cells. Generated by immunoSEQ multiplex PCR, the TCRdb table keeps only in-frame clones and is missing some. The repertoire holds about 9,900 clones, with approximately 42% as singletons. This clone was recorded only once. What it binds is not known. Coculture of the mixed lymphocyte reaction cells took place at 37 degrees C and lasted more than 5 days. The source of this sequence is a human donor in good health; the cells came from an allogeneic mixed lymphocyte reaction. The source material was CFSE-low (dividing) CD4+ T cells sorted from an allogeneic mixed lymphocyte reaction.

CDR3: CASSTDLAKNIQYF. For the CDR3, the DNA is TGTGCCAGCAGCACGGATTTGGCCAAAAACATTCAGTACTTC. The gene calls are TRBV11-2 and TRBJ2-4, with D unclear. Germline CDR1 and CDR2: SGHAT and FQNNGV. The CDR3 totals 14 residues. With 5 bases removed from V and 1 base from J, the gap between germline ends came to 9 bases.